This entry lists 27 T cell receptor beta chains sequenced from one sample in a study of human T cells and chemical hapten exposure. In TCRdb, the RACE reads were re-called with MiXCR into one record per CDR3 protein. The data contain about 130,000 distinct CDR3 sequences, approximately 9.5% of them seen just once; the ten biggest clones take up around 1.7%. The time point here: healthy volunteer bleed at 2 weeks. Researchers extracted total RNA from unfractionated whole blood. Sequenced material: whole blood. The receptors were sampled from a male donor in good health. Some clones in this sample may be carry-over from other donors' samples.

This clonotype was recorded at least ten times. J is TRBJ2-2 and V is TRBV11-2; weak D call: TRBD1 (5 bases). Per the germline V gene, CDR1 is SGHAT and CDR2 is FQNNGV. The CDR3 consists of 13 residues. Trimming removed 2 bases from V and 6 bases from J, with 7 bases in between. CDR3 bases: TGTGCCAGCAGCTTACAGGGCGCCGGGGAGCTGTTTTTT. Residues: CASSLQGAGELFF.

In its sample, this clonotype was seen a few times. The chain has TRBV5-5 and TRBJ1-1; D uncertain. Germline lookup yields CDR1 SGHKS and CDR2 YYEKEE (reference sequence). Between the trimmed V and J ends, which lost 2 bases and 1 base, there was a span of 27 bases. The CDR3 length is 20 residues. CDR3 in amino acids: CASSLRRLTADGESNTEAFF. CDR3 DNA sequence: TGTGCCAGCAGCTTACGTCGGCTAACTGCCGACGGGGAATCGAACACTGAAGCTTTCTTT.

This clonotype was seen a few times. The rearrangement uses TRBV2 and TRBJ2-7, with TRBD2 matching 8 bases. The V segment lost 3 bases and the J segment 5 bases; nucleotides outside the gene matches: 6. The length of the CDR3 is 14 residues. CDR1 and CDR2 (germline): SNHLY, FYNNEI. The CDR3 nucleotides read TGTGCCAGCAGTGACGGGGGGGGCCTGAACGAGCAGTACTTC. Protein product: CASSDGGGLNEQYF.

V usage is TRBV5-4 and J usage is TRBJ2-2; no reliable D call. The V end lost 3 bases, the J end lost 5 bases, and 20 bases lay between the germline ends. The CDR3 extends over 17 amino acids. Germline lookup yields CDR1 SGHNT and CDR2 YYREEE (reference sequence). CDR3 in amino acids: CASSSSFLGKGTGELFF. The CDR3 bases are TGTGCCAGCAGCTCTTCCTTCCTGGGAAAGGGTACCGGGGAGCTGTTTTTT. Looking up the rest from reference TRBV5-4 and TRBJ2-2 gives the full variable domain: ETGVTQSPTHLIKTRGQQVTLRCSSQSGHNTVSWYQQALGQGPQFIFQYYREEENGRGNFPPRFSGLQFPNYSSELNVNALELDDSALYLCASSSSFLGKGTGELFFGEGSRLTVL.

The gene calls are TRBV7-9 and TRBJ2-7; D call uncertain. V lost 2 bases and J lost 3, with 14 bases in between. CDR1 and CDR2 from the germline V gene are SEHNR and FQNEAQ (reference sequence). The CDR3 is made up of 15 amino acids. CDR3 residues: CASSLPEGGYYEQYF. CDR3 bases: TGTGCCAGCAGCTTACCCGAAGGCGGCTACTACGAGCAGTACTTC. Supplemented by reference TRBV7-9 and TRBJ2-7, the full variable domain reads DTGVSQNPRHKITKRGQNVTFRCDPISEHNRLYWYRQTLGQGPEFLTYFQNEAQLEKSRLLSDRFSAERPKGSFSTLEIQRTEQGDSAMYLCASSLPEGGYYEQYFGPGTRLTVT.

This clonotype was observed a handful of times. The DNA for the CDR3 is TGCGCCAGCAGCTTGGCCAAAGGAAAGATGAACACTGAAGCTTTCTTT. Residues: CASSLAKGKMNTEAFF. The chain joins TRBV5-1 to TRBJ1-1, with D uncertain. CDR3 length: 16 residues. Trimming removed 0 bases from V and 0 bases from J, with 12 bases in between. The germline V gene has CDR1 SGHRS and CDR2 YFSETQ.

This clonotype was observed a few times. The chain employs TRBV29-1 and TRBJ2-3; the match to TRBD1 covers 8 bases. The CDR3 has 15 residues. Germline CDR1 and CDR2: SQVTM and ANQGSEA. The junction had 9 bases not matched to a gene; V was cut back by 6 bases and J by 1 base. The CDR3 region has the DNA TGCAGCGTGTGGACAGGGAAAGGTGGCACAGATACGCAGTATTTT. Amino acid sequence: CSVWTGKGGTDTQYF.

This clonotype was counted ten times or more. The chain has TRBV5-1 and TRBJ2-1; D tentatively fits TRBD1 or TRBD2 (5 bases each). There are 11 residues in the CDR3. Trimming stripped 4 bases from V and 10 bases from J, with 9 bases between. Germline CDR1 is SGHRS and CDR2 is YFSETQ. The CDR3 sequence is CASSQGPEQFF. The CDR3 DNA reads as TGCGCCAGCAGCCAGGGACCGGAGCAGTTCTTC. The full variable domain, completed using reference TRBV5-1 and TRBJ2-1, is KAGVTQTPRYLIKTRGQQVTLSCSPISGHRSVSWYQQTPGQGLQFLFEYFSETQRNKGNFPGRFSGRQFSNSRSEMNVSTLELGDSALYLCASSQGPEQFFGPGTRLTVL.

The chain recombines TRBV7-2 with TRBJ2-7, with unresolved D. The CDR3 is 13 amino acids. V lost 3 bases and J lost 0, with 6 bases in between. Germline V gene sequence: CDR1 SGHTA, CDR2 FQGNSA. The CDR3 is CTSSFTSSYEQYF. DNA for the CDR3: TGTACCAGCAGCTTTACATCCTCCTACGAGCAGTACTTC.

This clonotype was seen repeatedly, ten times or more. The gene calls are TRBV29-1 and TRBJ2-1, with D maybe TRBD2 (6 bases). Germline CDR1 SQVTM, CDR2 ANQGSEA. The V and J ends lost 1 base and 0 bases respectively, with 7 bases between them. The CDR3 has 14 residues. The CDR3 is CSVEGGDSYNEQFF. In DNA form, the CDR3 reads TGCAGCGTTGAAGGCGGGGACTCCTACAATGAGCAGTTCTTC.

This sequence joins TRBV19 and TRBJ1-1, with D perhaps matching TRBD1 (6 bases). CDR3 length equals 18 residues. Germline values: CDR1 LNHDA, CDR2 SQIVND (reference sequence). V shed 11 bases and J shed 0 bases, with 28 bases lying between them. Here the CDR3 reads CAGGYWARGTNLNTEAFF. CDR3 in DNA: TGTGCCGGAGGGTATTGGGCAAGGGGGACAAATTTGAACACTGAAGCTTTCTTT. Combining the CDR3 with reference TRBV19 and TRBJ1-1 gives the whole variable domain DGGITQSPKYLFRKEGQNVTLSCEQNLNHDAMYWYRQDPGQGLRLIYYSQIVNDFQKGDIAEGYSVSREKKESFPLTVTSAQKNPTAFYLCAGGYWARGTNLNTEAFFGQGTRLTVV.

This clonotype appeared a few times. The CDR3 coding sequence is TGTGCCAGCAGCTCCTCCTGGACATATCAAGAGACCCAGTACTTC. Protein product: CASSSSWTYQETQYF. The chain couples TRBV7-9 to TRBJ2-5; possible D gene TRBD1, 5 bases. Germline values: CDR1 SEHNR, CDR2 FQNEAQ (reference sequence). This CDR3 contains 15 residues. Trimming cost V 4 bases and J 2 bases, with 14 bases left between them.

The chain joins TRBV27 to TRBJ2-5; perhaps D is TRBD1 or TRBD2 (6 bases each). The CDR3 is 15 residues long. The ends were cut back, 0 bases at V and 5 bases at J, with 13 bases in the middle. Germline V CDR1 and CDR2: MNHEY, SMNVEV (reference sequence). The CDR3 loop reads CASSLSEGVGETQYF. CDR3 nucleotides: TGTGCCAGCAGTTTATCGGAGGGGGTCGGGGAGACCCAGTACTTC.

The table lists this clonotype with many counts. This rearrangement joins TRBV13 to TRBJ2-3; the match to TRBD2 covers 9 bases. The junction had 8 bases not matched to a gene; V was cut back by 2 bases and J by 5 bases. CDR1 and CDR2 from the germline V gene are PRHDT and FYEKMQ (reference sequence). CDR3 length equals 16 residues. CDR3 protein: CASSLRGGAGGDTQYF. Here the CDR3 DNA reads TGTGCCAGCAGCTTACGCGGGGGGGCCGGCGGAGATACGCAGTATTTT. The complete variable domain, with remaining parts taken from reference TRBV13 and TRBJ2-3, reads AAGVIQSPRHLIKEKRETATLKCYPIPRHDTVYWYQQGPGQDPQFLISFYEKMQSDKGSIPDRFSAQQFSDYHSELNMSSLELGDSALYFCASSLRGGAGGDTQYFGPGTRLTVL.

The chain employs TRBV11-2 and TRBJ2-1, with D maybe TRBD1 (6 bases). Germline CDR1 and CDR2: SGHAT and FQNNGV. This CDR3 spans 15 amino acids. The V end was cut by 1 base, the J end by 4 bases, with 11 bases between. CDR3 loop: CASSLAPDSYNEQFF. As DNA, the CDR3 is TGTGCCAGCAGCTTAGCCCCGGACAGTTACAATGAGCAGTTCTTC. The variable domain in full, with the rest retrieved from reference TRBV11-2 and TRBJ2-1, is EAGVAQSPRYKIIEKRQSVAFWCNPISGHATLYWYQQILGQGPKLLIQFQNNGVVDDSQLPKDRFSAERLKGVDSTLKIQPAKLEDSAVYLCASSLAPDSYNEQFFGPGTRLTVL.

In its sample, this clonotype was seen many times. The rearrangement links TRBV5-1 to TRBJ1-5, with D unresolved. Between the trimmed V and J ends, which lost 0 bases and 0 bases, there was a span of 4 bases. The germline gives CDR1 SGHRS, CDR2 YFSETQ. This CDR3 region has 14 residues. In nucleotides, the CDR3 is TGCGCCAGCAGCTTGGTCCCTAGCAATCAGCCCCAGCATTTT. It is translated as CASSLVPSNQPQHF.

V and J are TRBV29-1 and TRBJ1-4, with a weak D call TRBD1 (6 bases). Looked up from germline, CDR1 is SQVTM and CDR2 is ANQGSEA. This CDR3 is 20 amino acids long. Trimming took 1 base from V and 0 from J, leaving 24 bases between them. CDR3 sequence (DNA): TGCAGCGTTGAAGGGGTGGGCAGGGGAACCCCAACCGCAACTAATGAAAAACTGTTTTTT. Its protein product is CSVEGVGRGTPTATNEKLFF.

This clonotype was seen only a few times. The chain links TRBV6-5 to TRBJ2-7; 9 bases map to TRBD1. The CDR3 runs 15 residues. The V segment lost 6 bases and the J segment 2 bases; nucleotides outside the gene matches: 8. Germline lookup yields CDR1 MNHEY and CDR2 SVGAGI. CDR3 amino acids: CASSRLGDRAYEQYF. The CDR3, as DNA: TGTGCCAGCAGCCGCTTGGGGGACAGGGCCTACGAGCAGTACTTC.

This clonotype was counted a few times. J is TRBJ2-7 and V is TRBV5-5; D is ambiguous. This CDR3 has 13 amino acids. Trimming pared 0 bases from V and 6 bases from J, leaving 10 bases between. Germline assignment: CDR1 SGHKS and CDR2 YYEKEE (reference sequence). The CDR3 is CASSLVRAAEQYF. DNA of the CDR3: TGTGCCAGCAGCTTGGTTCGGGCGGCCGAGCAGTACTTC.

The chain joins TRBV6-5 to TRBJ2-1; 11 nucleotides match TRBD2. V dropped 0 bases and J dropped 9; count of bases not matched to a gene: 7. The germline V gene encodes CDR1 MNHEY and CDR2 SVGAGI. The CDR3 sequence is 16 residues long. Written as DNA, the CDR3 is TGTGCCAGCAGTTACTCGGTGACTAGCGGGGTGGTTGAGCAGTTCTTC. Protein sequence: CASSYSVTSGVVEQFF.

This clonotype was observed at least ten times. This rearrangement joins TRBV12-3 or TRBV12-4 to TRBJ2-3; no clear D. This CDR3 has 15 amino acids. The V and J ends lost 3 bases and 0 bases respectively, with 10 bases between them. The CDR3 here is CASSFPGASTDTQYF. In nucleotides, the CDR3 is TGTGCCAGCAGTTTTCCCGGTGCTAGCACAGATACGCAGTATTTT.

This clonotype has a count of ten or more. The gene calls are TRBV7-2 and TRBJ2-2, with TRBD1 identical over 7 bases. Germline V CDR1 and CDR2: SGHTA, FQGNSA. Trimming took 5 bases from V and 4 from J; bases not matched to a gene: 7. This CDR3 contains 15 residues. CDR3 region: CASSTRTGITGELFF. Written as DNA, the CDR3 is TGTGCCAGCAGCACAAGGACAGGCATCACCGGGGAGCTGTTTTTT.

This clonotype was counted a few times. The chain employs TRBV7-2 and TRBJ2-7, with D perhaps assigned TRBD1 or TRBD2 (5 bases each). Trimming took 1 base from V and 2 from J, leaving 18 bases between them. Germline V gene sequence: CDR1 SGHTA, CDR2 FQGNSA. The CDR3 is 17 amino acids. The CDR3: CASSLVRAGSIAYEQYF. The CDR3 coding sequence is TGTGCCAGCAGCTTAGTAAGGGCAGGGAGTATAGCCTACGAGCAGTACTTC. Drawing the rest from reference TRBV7-2 and TRBJ2-7, the complete variable domain is GAGVSQSPSNKVTEKGKDVELRCDPISGHTALYWYRQSLGQGLEFLIYFQGNSAPDKSGLPSDRFSAERTGGSVSTLTIQRTQQEDSAVYLCASSLVRAGSIAYEQYFGPGTRLTVT.

This clonotype has just a few counts. The chain carries TRBV5-1 and TRBJ2-7, with 11 bases fitting TRBD2. This CDR3 spans 14 amino acids. The V segment lost 7 bases and the J segment 2 bases; nucleotides outside the gene matches: 5. Germline V gene lookup returns CDR1 SGHRS and CDR2 YFSETQ. DNA of the CDR3: TGCGCCAGCGGGGGGACTAGCGGCCCCTACGAGCAGTACTTC. Residues: CASGGTSGPYEQYF.

The V gene is TRBV5-4, the J gene TRBJ1-1; D call uncertain. Looked up from germline, CDR1 is SGHNT and CDR2 is YYREEE (reference sequence). V lost 0 bases and J 3 bases, leaving 9 bases between the germline ends. The CDR3 is 14 residues long. The CDR3 DNA follows: TGTGCCAGCAGCTTGGGGTCAGTAGACACTGAAGCTTTCTTT. Its protein is CASSLGSVDTEAFF.

The chain has TRBV29-1 and TRBJ2-7; possibly TRBD1 for D (5 bases). Looked up from germline, CDR1 is SQVTM and CDR2 is ANQGSEA. Trimming took 2 bases from V and 3 from J, leaving 8 bases between them. The CDR3 totals 12 residues. CDR3 in amino acids: CSVETGNYEQYF. CDR3 in DNA: TGCAGCGTTGAAACAGGAAACTACGAGCAGTACTTC.

This clonotype was counted ten times or more. The genes are TRBV12-3 or TRBV12-4 and TRBJ1-5, with 7 bases identical to TRBD1. The V and J ends lost 6 bases and 3 bases, in that order; junction bases with no gene match: 8. This CDR3 spans 15 amino acids. The CDR3 reads CASSSGQRPNQPQHF. In DNA, the CDR3 is TGTGCCAGCAGCTCGGGACAGCGACCCAATCAGCCCCAGCATTTT.